This entry lists 13 T cell receptor beta chains sequenced from one sample in a study of OX40 agonist ivuxolimab in advanced cancers. Using immunoSEQ multiplex PCR, the repertoire was profiled, and TCRdb retains in-frame clones only, with some absent. Of 65,000 to 75,000 clones in the sample, roughly 90% were seen once. This specimen consisted of CD4+ or CD8+ T cells sorted from blood, obtained in a trial of the OX40 agonist ivuxolimab. The receptors were gathered from an adult with an advanced solid tumor such as melanoma, head and neck, liver or kidney cancer.

A remark on this clone: Other DNA sequences in this specimen translate into the identical CDR3. The chain couples TRBV19 to TRBJ2-7; 8 bases match TRBD1. Unmatched junction bases numbered 5, after V lost 3 bases and J lost 4 bases. The CDR3 runs to 14 residues. The germline gives CDR1 LNHDA, CDR2 SQIVND (reference sequence). The CDR3: CASSIGQGAYEQYF. CDR3 nucleotides: TGTGCCAGTAGTATCGGTCAGGGGGCTTACGAGCAGTACTTC.

The J gene is TRBJ2-7, the V gene TRBV7-9; 12 nucleotides agree with TRBD2. From germline, CDR1 is SEHNR and CDR2 FQNEAQ (reference sequence). With V trimmed by 5 bases and J by 3 bases, 5 bases remained unmatched. The CDR3 spans 15 residues. The CDR3 nucleotides read TGTGCCAGCAGCCCCCGACTAGCGGGAGACTACGAGCAGTACTTC. Its translation: CASSPRLAGDYEQYF.

This clone appeared a single time. The chain is built from TRBV30 and TRBJ1-5; D gene unclear. Germline V gene lookup returns CDR1 GTSNPN and CDR2 SVGIG (reference sequence). This CDR3 contains 13 residues. The V and J ends lost 1 base and 0 bases respectively, with 4 bases between them. The CDR3 loop reads CAWSADSNQPQHF. CDR3 nucleotide sequence: TGTGCCTGGAGTGCTGATAGCAATCAGCCCCAGCATTTT.

This clone appeared a single time. The chain joins TRBV7-8 to TRBJ1-2, with D possibly matching TRBD1 (5 bases). Per the germline V gene, CDR1 is SGHVS and CDR2 is FQNEAQ. The V gene lost 1 base and the J gene lost 4 bases, with 10 bases spanning the gap. The length of the CDR3 is 14 residues. The CDR3 DNA reads TGTGCCAGCAGCTTAGTAGGGACCCTCTATGGCTACACCTTC. Translating gives CASSLVGTLYGYTF.

The chain links TRBV19 to TRBJ2-4; 9 nucleotides match TRBD1. The junction had 7 bases not matched to a gene; V was cut back by 5 bases and J by 8 bases. In germline, CDR1 is LNHDA, CDR2 SQIVND (reference sequence). CDR3 length: 14 amino acids. In DNA form, the CDR3 reads TGTGCCAGTAGTGTCCCGGGACAGGGTTACATTCAGTACTTC. As protein: CASSVPGQGYIQYF.

The chain employs TRBV5-6 and TRBJ2-7; 11 bases align to TRBD1. Germline assignment: CDR1 SGHDT and CDR2 YYEEEE. V lost 4 bases, J lost 5 bases, and 5 bases stayed unmatched. This CDR3 contains 14 residues. The CDR3 here is CASSQWTGGDEQYF. In DNA, the CDR3 is TGTGCCAGCAGCCAATGGACAGGGGGCGACGAGCAGTACTTC.

The rearrangement links TRBV12-5 to TRBJ2-7; tentatively, D is TRBD1 or TRBD2 (5 bases each). The CDR3 runs to 13 residues. Germline CDR1 and CDR2: LGHNT and FRNRAP. The V gene lost 7 bases and the J gene lost 2 bases, with 12 bases spanning the gap. The DNA of the CDR3 is TGTGCTAGTGCCAGGGACGGGCCCTACGAGCAGTACTTC. Translated: CASARDGPYEQYF.

The gene calls are TRBV30 and TRBJ2-5, with 9 bases identical to TRBD1. Trimming at V came to 5 bases and at J to 4 bases, leaving 11 bases not matched to a gene. The germline V gene encodes CDR1 GTSNPN and CDR2 SVGIG (reference sequence). This CDR3 spans 15 amino acids. Here the CDR3 reads CAWVPGQGTSETQYF. CDR3 DNA: TGTGCCTGGGTACCGGGACAGGGTACTTCAGAGACCCAGTACTTC.

This clone was found once. The chain carries TRBV7-9 and TRBJ2-7, with D perhaps matching TRBD1 (5 bases). The CDR3 runs 12 residues. Germline CDR1 and CDR2: SEHNR and FQNEAQ (reference sequence). V lost 1 base and J 6 bases, leaving 7 bases between the germline ends. CDR3 protein: CASSLGGTEQYF. The CDR3 coding sequence is TGTGCCAGCAGCTTAGGGGGCACCGAGCAGTACTTC.

For the CDR3, the DNA is TGCGCCAGCAGCGCTACTAGGGAAGAGACCCAGTACTTC. Protein: CASSATREETQYF. J is TRBJ2-5 and V is TRBV5-1; the D gene is possibly TRBD2 (5 bases). The CDR3 spans 13 residues. CDR1 and CDR2 from the germline V gene are SGHRS and YFSETQ. Trimming cost V 4 bases and J 3 bases, with 10 bases left between them.

This clone came up once. The CDR3 is CASSPTLTGARETQYF. The CDR3 DNA sequence: TGTGCCAGCTCACCAACACTGACAGGGGCTCGTGAGACCCAGTACTTC. V usage is TRBV18 and J usage is TRBJ2-5, with 8 bases that match TRBD1. Per the germline V gene, CDR1 is KGHSH and CDR2 is LQKENI. This CDR3 has 16 residues. With V trimmed by 2 bases and J by 5 bases, 10 bases remained unmatched.

CDR3 protein: CASSLGAEETQYF. Written as DNA, the CDR3 is TGTGCCAGCAGCTTAGGAGCAGAGGAGACCCAGTACTTC. The gene calls are TRBV11-2 and TRBJ2-5; D is unresolved. The length of the CDR3 is 13 residues. The V gene lost 1 base and the J gene lost 5 bases, with 8 bases spanning the gap. CDR1 and CDR2 from the germline V gene are SGHAT and FQNNGV.

The chain joins TRBV7-2 to TRBJ1-1, with D perhaps TRBD1 (6 bases). Germline CDR1 SGHTA, CDR2 FQGNSA. The CDR3 extends over 14 amino acids. V shed 3 bases and J shed 5 bases, with 13 bases lying between them. The CDR3 here is CASSFNREGTEAFF. For the CDR3, the DNA is TGTGCCAGCAGCTTCAACAGGGAGGGGACTGAAGCTTTCTTT.